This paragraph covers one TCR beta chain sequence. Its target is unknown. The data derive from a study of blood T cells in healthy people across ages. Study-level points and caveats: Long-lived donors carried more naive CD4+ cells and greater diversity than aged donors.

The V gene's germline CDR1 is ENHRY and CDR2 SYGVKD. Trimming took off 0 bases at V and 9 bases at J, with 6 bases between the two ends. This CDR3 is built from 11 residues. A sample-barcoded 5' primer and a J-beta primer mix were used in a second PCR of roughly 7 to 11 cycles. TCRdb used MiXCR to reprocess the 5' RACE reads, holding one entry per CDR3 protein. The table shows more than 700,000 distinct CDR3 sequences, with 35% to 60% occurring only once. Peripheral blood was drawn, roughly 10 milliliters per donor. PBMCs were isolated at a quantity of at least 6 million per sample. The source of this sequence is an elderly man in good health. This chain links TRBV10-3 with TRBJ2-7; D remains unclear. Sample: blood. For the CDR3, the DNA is TGTGCCATCAGTGAGTCTTATGGGCAGTACTTC. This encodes CAISESYGQYF.